The 5 T cell receptor beta chains below come from one sample, sequenced in a study of T cell responses to AZD1222 COVID-19 vaccine. Sequencing was performed with immunoSEQ multiplex PCR; in TCRdb, only in-frame clones are kept and a portion is missing. Of more than 100,000 clones in the sample, almost 95% were seen once. The specimen was peripheral blood, collected on day 0 of AZD1222 vaccination. The origin of the receptors is an adult in good health.

V usage is TRBV23-1 and J usage is TRBJ2-3; TRBD2 matches at 8 bases. TRBV23-1 is flagged as an ORF with uncertain function. CDR3 size: 20 residues. Trimming cost V 4 bases and J 0 bases; bases outside gene matches: 18. This CDR3 reads CASSLTVGLAGLQSTDTQYF. CDR3 DNA sequence: TGCGCCAGCAGTCTCACCGTGGGTCTAGCGGGCTTGCAAAGCACAGATACGCAGTATTTT.

The chain recombines TRBV24-1 with TRBJ1-1; D ambiguous. CDR1 is KGHDR and CDR2 is SFDVKD in the germline V gene. V dropped 7 bases and J dropped 5 bases, with 10 bases sitting between them. This CDR3 has 12 amino acids. The CDR3 sequence is CATRDRGTEAFF. The CDR3 nucleotides read TGTGCCACCAGGGATCGTGGGACTGAAGCTTTCTTT.

The genes are TRBV5-8 and TRBJ2-1, with no clear D. The V and J ends lost 2 bases and 3 bases respectively, with 12 bases between them. The CDR3 is made up of 15 amino acids. Germline CDR1 and CDR2: SGHTS and YDEGEE. CDR3 sequence reads: CASSFGEQDYNEQFF. For the CDR3, the DNA is TGTGCCAGCAGCTTCGGCGAGCAGGACTACAATGAGCAGTTCTTC.

V and J are TRBV6-5 and TRBJ1-1; unclear D gene. The ends were cut back, 1 base at V and 10 bases at J, with 19 bases in the middle. From germline, CDR1 is MNHEY and CDR2 SVGAGI. The CDR3 is 15 residues long. CDR3 loop: CASSYFPGRVVGAFF. Written as DNA, the CDR3 is TGTGCCAGCAGTTACTTCCCGGGCCGCGTGGTAGGAGCTTTCTTT.

The V and J genes are TRBV5-4 and TRBJ1-1, with D possibly TRBD1 on 5 matching bases. Germline V gives CDR1 SGHNT, CDR2 YYREEE (reference sequence). V gave up 0 bases and J gave up 6 bases, with 12 bases separating them. The CDR3 runs to 14 residues. CDR3 loop: CASSLAMGDSEAFF. CDR3 sequence (DNA): TGTGCCAGCAGCTTGGCAATGGGGGACTCTGAAGCTTTCTTT. Using reference TRBV5-4 and TRBJ1-1 for the parts outside the CDR3, the full variable domain is ETGVTQSPTHLIKTRGQQVTLRCSSQSGHNTVSWYQQALGQGPQFIFQYYREEENGRGNFPPRFSGLQFPNYSSELNVNALELDDSALYLCASSLAMGDSEAFFGQGTRLTVV.